The 10 T cell receptor beta chains below were found in one sample sequenced in a study of T cells after yellow fever vaccination. TCRdb recomputed calls from the 5' RACE reads with MiXCR, one row per CDR3 protein. Of 300,000 to 400,000 distinct CDR3 sequences in the sample, roughly 8.7% are singletons; the top ten hold under 20%. Sequenced here: PBMCs, sampled on the day of the first yellow fever vaccination. These receptors originate from a man aged 18 to 30 who received the YFV17D yellow fever vaccine.

The J gene is TRBJ1-1, the V gene TRBV7-2; D ambiguous. V was pared by 1 base and J by 0 bases, with 15 bases between. The germline CDR1 and CDR2 sequences are SGHTA and FQGNSA. The CDR3 runs 17 residues. CDR3 loop: CASSLVGMHFMNTEAFF. The CDR3 nucleotides read TGTGCCAGCAGCTTAGTGGGGATGCATTTCATGAACACTGAAGCTTTCTTT.

The chain carries TRBV7-3 and TRBJ2-1, with 10 positions matching TRBD2. V gave up 5 bases and J gave up 10 bases; unmatched junction bases: 8. The CDR3 covers 14 residues. Germline V gene lookup returns CDR1 SGHTA and CDR2 FQGTGA. In DNA, the CDR3 is TGTGCCAGCAGCCTCCGTGGTAGCGGGGGGGAGCAGTTCTTC. Translation: CASSLRGSGGEQFF.

This clonotype was seen a few times. The CDR3 region has the DNA TGTGCCATCAGTGCCGAGACAGGCTACGAGCAGTACGTC. Its protein is CAISAETGYEQYV. This chain links TRBV10-3 with TRBJ2-7; tentative D call: TRBD1 (6 bases). The length of the CDR3 is 13 residues. V was shortened by 4 bases and J by 3 bases, with 10 bases between the two germline ends. Germline assignment: CDR1 ENHRY and CDR2 SYGVKD.

In its sample, this clonotype was seen many times. CDR3 sequence reads: CAWSALDRGHEQYF. CDR3 DNA: TGTGCCTGGAGTGCACTTGACAGGGGACACGAGCAGTACTTC. The chain is built from TRBV30 and TRBJ2-7; 8 bases align to TRBD1. J was trimmed by 5 bases and V by 1 base; bases with no gene match: 7. CDR3 length: 14 amino acids. Germline V lookup: CDR1 GTSNPN, CDR2 SVGIG (reference sequence).

J is TRBJ2-2 and V is TRBV7-3; possibly TRBD1 for D (7 bases). With 5 bases removed from V and 1 base from J, the gap between germline ends came to 14 bases. The CDR3 runs 16 residues. Germline CDR1 SGHTA, CDR2 FQGTGA. The CDR3 protein is CASSTYRGGNTGELFF. The CDR3 DNA follows: TGTGCCAGCAGCACTTACAGGGGAGGGAACACCGGGGAGCTGTTTTTT. The full variable domain, completed using reference TRBV7-3 and TRBJ2-2, is GAGVSQTPSNKVTEKGKYVELRCDPISGHTALYWYRQSLGQGPEFLIYFQGTGAADDSGLPNDRFFAVRPEGSVSTLKIQRTERGDSAVYLCASSTYRGGNTGELFFGEGSRLTVL.

V gene TRBV4-2 combines with J gene TRBJ2-3, with TRBD2 matching 13 bases. The CDR3 is 16 residues long. The V gene end was trimmed by 6 bases and the J gene end by 1 base; junction bases not matched to a gene: 4. CDR1 is LGHNA, CDR2 YNFKEQ, per germline. The chain's CDR3 is CASRLAGGPGTDTQYF. The CDR3 region has the DNA TGTGCCAGCAGACTAGCGGGGGGGCCCGGCACAGATACGCAGTATTTT.

The V and J genes are TRBV7-2 and TRBJ1-2, with D possibly TRBD1 on 5 matching bases. V was trimmed by 5 bases and J by 5 bases, leaving 15 bases between them. Germline V lookup: CDR1 SGHTA, CDR2 FQGNSA. This CDR3 comprises 14 residues. The CDR3 loop reads CASSLQDSPYGYTF. The CDR3 DNA reads TGTGCCAGCAGCCTACAGGATTCTCCGTATGGCTACACCTTC.

The rearrangement links TRBV20-1 to TRBJ1-5; D is ambiguous. The CDR3 contains 16 residues. Between the trimmed V and J ends, which lost 0 bases and 3 bases, there was a span of 15 bases. Germline V gene sequence: CDR1 DFQATT, CDR2 SNEGSKA (reference sequence). Written as DNA, the CDR3 is TGCAGTGCTAGAGATCTTGGTGGCAGCCTCAATCAGCCCCAGCATTTT. Its translation is CSARDLGGSLNQPQHF.

This clonotype has only a few counts. This chain uses TRBV4-1 with TRBJ1-2; D might be TRBD1 (5 bases). V was shortened by 0 bases and J by 1 base, with 9 bases between the two germline ends. The CDR3 consists of 15 residues. Germline V lookup: CDR1 MGHRA, CDR2 YSYEKL. The CDR3 loop reads CASSQEGAINYGYTF. The CDR3 nucleotides are TGCGCCAGCAGCCAAGAAGGGGCTATTAACTATGGCTACACCTTC.

This clonotype was counted at least ten times. The V and J genes are TRBV14 and TRBJ2-1; no definite D call. Trimming shortened V by 1 base and J by 3 bases, and 10 bases separated the two germline ends. Germline V lookup: CDR1 SGHDN, CDR2 FVKESK. The CDR3 has 15 residues. The CDR3 region is CASSQGARIYNEQFF. The CDR3 nucleotides read TGTGCCAGCAGCCAAGGCGCTAGAATCTACAATGAGCAGTTCTTC.